The clone carrying this TCR beta chain has only one observation. These data belong to a study of blood T cell repertoires in COVID-19. Across the whole study: Sample material is recorded as cDNA or gDNA derived from T cells, B-cell-depleted T cells, or PBMCs.

Under the authors' procedure: Quantification of nucleated cells was approximated via reference gene primer amplification. The assay was immunoSEQ multiplex PCR, and TCRdb's table has in-frame clones only and misses some. The DNA was the basis for D and trimming; V, J and clone size are from that table. The sample gives tens of thousands of clones, 86% of which show up once; around 4.6% is in the top ten. Trimming removed 0 bases from V and 6 bases from J; junction bases left unmatched: 9. In germline, CDR1 is SGDLS, CDR2 YYNGEE. The CDR3 has 15 residues. This TCR was recovered from a man aged 80 or over with active COVID-19. The chain joins TRBV9 to TRBJ2-7; 7 bases are shared with TRBD2. The sample comprised peripheral blood. DNA of the CDR3: TGTGCCAGCAGCGTAGGCACCCCCGGCGGGGGCGAGCAGTACTTC. This translates into CASSVGTPGGGEQYF.